These T cell receptor beta chains were read from a single sample in a study of T cell repertoires in cytomegalovirus infection. Their recognized antigens are unknown. TCRdb redid the calling of the reads with MiXCR, one entry per CDR3 protein. This table has a few hundred thousand distinct CDR3 sequences, roughly 43% appearing once. Here the sequenced sample was cultured PBMCs, taken from culture after CMV antigen stimulation. These receptors all come from a human donor in good health (CMV status not recorded). Some clones in this sample may be carry-over from other donors' samples. CDR3s include the opening cysteine and the closing phenylalanine or tryptophan. A D gene is named only where the DNA matches it firmly. Some rows mark clone size as missing; the rest say once, few, many or name a class of expanded clone.

TRBJ2-7 TRBV7-6 . few TGTGCCAGCAGCTCCGACCCCGACGAGCAGTACTTC CASSSDPDEQYF
TRBJ1-2 TRBV12-3/TRBV12-4 TRBD1 . TGTGCCAGCAGTTCCTGGGACAGACTTACTAACTATGGCTACACCTTC CASSSWDRLTNYGYTF
TRBJ1-2 TRBV6-6 . . TGTGCCAGCAGTGCACGGGATTTCTATGGCTACACCTTC CASSARDFYGYTF
TRBJ2-1 TRBV29-1 . . TGCAGCGGTGAAGGAGTGGCGAGCGCCTACAATGAGCAGTTCTTC CSGEGVASAYNEQFF
TRBJ2-1 TRBV6-1 TRBD2 . TGTGCCAGCAGTCCTCTCCTAGGGGCGGGGGACTACAATGAGCAGTTCTTC CASSPLLGAGDYNEQFF
TRBJ1-2 TRBV4-1 TRBD1 . TGTGCCAGCAGCCAAGAGGGGACAGGAGGGGCCTATGGCTACACCTTC CASSQEGTGGAYGYTF
TRBJ1-5 TRBV7-9 TRBD1 many TGTGCCAGCAGCCTCGGGACAGGGGGCAATCAGCCCCAGCATTTT CASSLGTGGNQPQHF
TRBJ2-3 TRBV11-2 TRBD1 once TGTGCCAGCAGCTCGACAGGGGGCGCGGATACGCAGTATTTT CASSSTGGADTQYF
TRBJ1-1 TRBV7-2 . few TGTGCCAGCAGCTTGGCAGGGATCGGCACTGAAGCTTTCTTT CASSLAGIGTEAFF
TRBJ2-5 TRBV6-5 . . TGTGCCAGCAGTCCCCGTGGCATTTCTGCCCAGTACTTC CASSPRGISAQYF
TRBJ1-4 TRBV7-9 TRBD1 few TGTGCCAGCAGCCAACAGGGGGTTACTAATGAAAAACTGTTTTTT CASSQQGVTNEKLFF
TRBJ2-3 TRBV7-2 . many TGTGCCAGCAGACTAGCCCTAGTGAGCCCAGATACGCAGTATTTT CASRLALVSPDTQYF
TRBJ2-3 TRBV12-3/TRBV12-4 . once TGTGCCAGCAGTTTATACAGACCAGATACGCAGTATTTT CASSLYRPDTQYF
TRBJ2-1 TRBV27 TRBD2 few TGTGCCAGCAGTTTATCGACTCCCCTGAGCGGGAGATACGTTGGCGATGAGCAGTTCTTC CASSLSTPLSGRYVGDEQFF
TRBJ1-5 TRBV7-2 . . TGTGCCAGCAGCTTAGGTCTAAGCAGCAATCAGCCCCAGCATTTT CASSLGLSSNQPQHF
TRBJ2-1 TRBV18 . . TGTGCCAGCTCACGGGACTTCCGGACCTGGAGCTCCTACAATGAGCAGTTCTTC CASSRDFRTWSSYNEQFF
TRBJ1-1 TRBV28 . . TGTGCCAGCAGTTTGTTCCAGGTGGAAGCTTTCTTT CASSLFQVEAFF
TRBJ2-3 TRBV12-3/TRBV12-4 . . TGTGCCAGCAGTTTGAAGGGAAATACGCAGTATTTT CASSLKGNTQYF
TRBJ2-3 TRBV20-1 . . TGCAGTGCTAGTCACAGGGCCACAGATACGCAGTATTTT CSASHRATDTQYF
TRBJ1-4 TRBV20-1 . . TGCAGTCCCCTCGGGCCAGACCTTAATGAAAAACTGTTTTTT CSPLGPDLNEKLFF
TRBJ2-5 TRBV11-2 . . TGTGCCAGCAGCCCGGACGGCTGGGGGTCAGAGACCCAGTACTTC CASSPDGWGSETQYF
TRBJ1-2 TRBV12-3/TRBV12-4 . . TGTGCCAGCAGTTTAGCGTCCAACTATGGCTACACCTTC CASSLASNYGYTF
TRBJ2-1 TRBV20-1 TRBD2 . TGCAGTGCGACGACTAGCGGGAGTTTGGACAATGAGCAGTTCTTC CSATTSGSLDNEQFF
TRBJ1-6 TRBV7-9 . . TGTGCCAGCAGCTTACGGGACGTTAATTCACCCCTCCACTTT CASSLRDVNSPLHF
TRBJ1-2 TRBV7-8 . few TGTGCCAGCAGCTTCACAGGGTCAGGCTACACCTTC CASSFTGSGYTF
TRBJ2-5 TRBV7-2 . . TGTGCCAGCAGCTTAGTCTCCCCTAGGGGGGAACGGCAAGAGACCCAGTACTTC CASSLVSPRGERQETQYF
TRBJ2-7 TRBV6-5 . . TGTGCCAGCAGTTACTCGTCTAACCTCTACGAGCAGTACTTC CASSYSSNLYEQYF
TRBJ1-2 TRBV10-3 TRBD1 few TGTGCCATCAGTGCCCGCCCGGACAGGGACTATGGCTACACCTTC CAISARPDRDYGYTF
TRBJ2-7 TRBV7-2 . many TGTGCCAGCAGCTTAGTCGGCAGCATATCCTCCTACGAGCAGTACTTC CASSLVGSISSYEQYF
TRBJ2-2 TRBV7-9 . . TGTGCCAGCAGCAACCGGGGGGAGCTGTTTTTT CASSNRGELFF
TRBJ2-7 TRBV7-3 . . TGTGCCAGCAGCACCGAGGTAACAGATTCTCACGAGCAGTACTTC CASSTEVTDSHEQYF
TRBJ2-3 TRBV4-3 TRBD2 . TGCGCCAGCAGCCGCGATTACAGGACTAGCGGAGATACGCAGTATTTT CASSRDYRTSGDTQYF
TRBJ2-1 TRBV20-1 . . TGCAGTGCTAGGTATCCAGCGTTCAAAAGCTCCTACAATGAGCAGTTCTTC CSARYPAFKSSYNEQFF
TRBJ2-1 TRBV6-5 TRBD1 . TGTGCCAGCAGTTACACCCGGACAGGGGGGGTTAATGAGCAGTTCTTC CASSYTRTGGVNEQFF
TRBJ2-1 TRBV7-2 . many TGTGCCAGCAGCTTAGTTTACAATGAGCAGTTCTTC CASSLVYNEQFF
TRBJ1-1 TRBV7-6 . few TGTGCCAGCAGCTTAGGCAGGGGTGGGGCTGAAGCTTTCTTT CASSLGRGGAEAFF
TRBJ1-1 TRBV12-3/TRBV12-4 . . TGTGCCAGCAGTTTAGTGGGGCAGGGAGACACTGAAGCTTTCTTT CASSLVGQGDTEAFF
TRBJ2-1 TRBV6-5 TRBD2 . TGTGCCAGCAGTTACTTCCTCCCTAAGCGGGAGAGTAACAATGAGCAGTTCTTC CASSYFLPKRESNNEQFF
TRBJ2-2 TRBV24-1 . . TGTGCCACCAGGGCAGGGACCGGGGAGCTGTTTTTT CATRAGTGELFF
TRBJ1-5 TRBV2 . . TGTGCCAGCAGTGGTATGGGCAGACATCAGCCCCAGCATTTT CASSGMGRHQPQHF
TRBJ2-7 TRBV12-3/TRBV12-4 TRBD2 . TGTGCCAGCACCCCTGGACCCGGACTAGCTTTTACCTACGAGCAGTACTTC CASTPGPGLAFTYEQYF
TRBJ1-1 TRBV4-1 . . TGCGCCAGCAGCCAAGACGGCAGGGGAAAAACTGAAGCTTTCTTT CASSQDGRGKTEAFF
TRBJ2-3 TRBV4-1 . . TGCGCCAGCAGCCAAGCCCGGGTAGGCAGCACAGATACGCAGTATTTT CASSQARVGSTDTQYF
TRBJ2-1 TRBV4-1 TRBD2 . TGCGCCAGCAGCCAAGTTGTTTTGGCCGGGCGGGGGGATGTTCGGTTCTTC CASSQVVLAGRGDVRFF
TRBJ2-2 TRBV11-2 TRBD2 few TGTGCCAGCAGCTTCGGACTAGCGGGGGGGAACACCGGGGAGCTGTTTTTT CASSFGLAGGNTGELFF
TRBJ1-5 TRBV20-1 . . TGCAGTGCTAGAATCCCGGGGGCGAGAAATCAGCCCCAGCATTTT CSARIPGARNQPQHF
TRBJ2-7 TRBV3-1 . . TGTGCCAGCAGCCCCCGGGACGTCCGTCTGGAGCAGTACTTC CASSPRDVRLEQYF
TRBJ2-7 TRBV27 . . TGTGCCAGCAGTTTTAATATCGGGGCAGTTTACGAGCAGTACTTC CASSFNIGAVYEQYF
TRBJ1-6 TRBV6-1 . . TGTGCCAGCAGTGAAGCGCTAACAGCTTATAATTCACCCCTCCACTTT CASSEALTAYNSPLHF
TRBJ2-3 TRBV7-2 . . TGTGCCAGCAGCTTCAGACCGAGGGATACGCAGTATTTT CASSFRPRDTQYF
TRBJ1-5 TRBV6-5 . few TGTGCCAGCAGTAAAACAGGGAATAGCAATCAGCCCCAGCATTTT CASSKTGNSNQPQHF